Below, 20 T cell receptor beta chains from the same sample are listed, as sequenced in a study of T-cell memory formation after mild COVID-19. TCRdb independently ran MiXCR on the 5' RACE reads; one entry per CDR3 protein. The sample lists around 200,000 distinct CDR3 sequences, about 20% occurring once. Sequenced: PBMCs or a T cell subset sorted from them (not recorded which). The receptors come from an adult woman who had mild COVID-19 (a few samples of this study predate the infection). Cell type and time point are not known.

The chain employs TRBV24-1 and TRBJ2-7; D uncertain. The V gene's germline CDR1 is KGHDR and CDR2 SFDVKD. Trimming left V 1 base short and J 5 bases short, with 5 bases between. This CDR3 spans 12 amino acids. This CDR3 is CATSDLRNEQYF. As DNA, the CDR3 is TGTGCCACCAGTGATTTAAGGAACGAGCAGTACTTC.

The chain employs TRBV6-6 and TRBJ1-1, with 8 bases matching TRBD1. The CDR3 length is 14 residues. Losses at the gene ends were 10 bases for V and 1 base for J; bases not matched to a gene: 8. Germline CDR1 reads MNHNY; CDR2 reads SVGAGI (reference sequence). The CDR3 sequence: CATFGQGRNTEAFF. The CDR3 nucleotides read TGTGCCACTTTCGGACAGGGACGGAACACTGAAGCTTTCTTT.

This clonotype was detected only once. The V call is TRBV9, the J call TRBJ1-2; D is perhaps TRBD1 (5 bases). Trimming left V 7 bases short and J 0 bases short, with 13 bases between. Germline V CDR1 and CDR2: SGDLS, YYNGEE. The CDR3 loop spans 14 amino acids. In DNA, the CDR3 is TGTGCCAGCTCGGGGGAGGCCTCTAACTATGGCTACACCTTC. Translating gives CASSGEASNYGYTF.

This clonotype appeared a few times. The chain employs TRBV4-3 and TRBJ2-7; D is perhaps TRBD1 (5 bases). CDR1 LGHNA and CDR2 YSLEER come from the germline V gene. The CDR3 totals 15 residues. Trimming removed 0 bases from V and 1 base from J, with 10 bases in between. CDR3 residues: CASSQDFDSSYEQYF. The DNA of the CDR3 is TGCGCCAGCAGCCAAGATTTCGACAGTTCCTACGAGCAGTACTTC.

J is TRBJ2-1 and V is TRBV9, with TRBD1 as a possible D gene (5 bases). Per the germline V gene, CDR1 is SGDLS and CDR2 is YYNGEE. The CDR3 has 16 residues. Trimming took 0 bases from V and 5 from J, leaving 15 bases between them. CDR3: CASSVETALGHNEQFF. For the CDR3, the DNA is TGTGCCAGCAGCGTAGAGACAGCTCTCGGCCACAATGAGCAGTTCTTC. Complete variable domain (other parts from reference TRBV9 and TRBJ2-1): DSGVTQTPKHLITATGQRVTLRCSPRSGDLSVYWYQQSLDQGLQFLIQYYNGEERAKGNILERFSAQQFPDLHSELNLSSLELGDSALYFCASSVETALGHNEQFFGPGTRLTVL.

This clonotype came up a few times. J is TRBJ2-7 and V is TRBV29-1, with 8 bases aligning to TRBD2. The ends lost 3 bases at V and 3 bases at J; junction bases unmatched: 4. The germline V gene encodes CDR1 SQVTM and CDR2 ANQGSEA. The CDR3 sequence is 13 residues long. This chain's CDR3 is CSVEGAGVYEQYF. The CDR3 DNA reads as TGCAGCGTTGAGGGAGCGGGAGTCTACGAGCAGTACTTC.

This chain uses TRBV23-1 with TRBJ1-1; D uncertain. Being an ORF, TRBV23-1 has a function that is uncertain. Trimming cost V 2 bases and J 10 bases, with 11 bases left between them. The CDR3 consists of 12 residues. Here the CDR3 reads CASSQPLIPAFF. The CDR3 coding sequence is TGCGCCAGCAGTCAACCTCTGATACCAGCTTTCTTT.

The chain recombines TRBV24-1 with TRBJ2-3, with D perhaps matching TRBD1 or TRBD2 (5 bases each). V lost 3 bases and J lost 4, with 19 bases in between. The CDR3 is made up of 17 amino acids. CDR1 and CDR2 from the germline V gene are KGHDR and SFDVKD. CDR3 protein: CATSDTGTLGFADTQYF. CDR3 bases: TGTGCCACCAGTGATACTGGGACCCTCGGGTTTGCAGATACGCAGTATTTT.

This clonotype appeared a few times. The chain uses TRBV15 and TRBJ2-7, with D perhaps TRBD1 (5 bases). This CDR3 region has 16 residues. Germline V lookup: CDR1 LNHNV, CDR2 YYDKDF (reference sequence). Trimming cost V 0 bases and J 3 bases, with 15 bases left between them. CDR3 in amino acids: CATSREGARAFYEQYF. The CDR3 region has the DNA TGTGCCACCAGCAGAGAAGGCGCCAGGGCCTTCTACGAGCAGTACTTC.

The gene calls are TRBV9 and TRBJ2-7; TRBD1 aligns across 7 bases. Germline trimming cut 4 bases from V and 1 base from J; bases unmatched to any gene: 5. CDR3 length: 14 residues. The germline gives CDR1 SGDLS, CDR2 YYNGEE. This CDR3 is CASSPWGQSYEQYF. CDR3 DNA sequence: TGTGCCAGCAGCCCCTGGGGACAGTCCTACGAGCAGTACTTC.

The CDR3 loop reads CASSVPGQDYYGYTF. The DNA of the CDR3 is TGTGCCAGCAGTGTACCGGGACAGGACTACTATGGCTACACCTTC. The chain employs TRBV12-3 or TRBV12-4 and TRBJ1-2; TRBD1 matches 8 bases. The CDR3 contains 15 residues. Trimming cost V 5 bases and J 3 bases; bases outside gene matches: 8.

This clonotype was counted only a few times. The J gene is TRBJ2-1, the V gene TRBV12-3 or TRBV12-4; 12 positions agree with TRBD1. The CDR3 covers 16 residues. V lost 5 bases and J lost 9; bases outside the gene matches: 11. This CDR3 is CASSGPGQGALGEQFF. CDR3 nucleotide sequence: TGTGCCAGCAGTGGCCCGGGACAGGGGGCGTTAGGTGAGCAGTTCTTC.

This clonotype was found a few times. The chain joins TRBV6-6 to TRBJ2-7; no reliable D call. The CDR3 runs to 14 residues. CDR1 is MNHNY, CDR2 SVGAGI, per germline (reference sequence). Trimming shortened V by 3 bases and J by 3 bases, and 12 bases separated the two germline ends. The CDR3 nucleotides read TGTGCCAGCAGTTATACGGTGTCTAGCTACGAGCAGTACTTC. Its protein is CASSYTVSSYEQYF.

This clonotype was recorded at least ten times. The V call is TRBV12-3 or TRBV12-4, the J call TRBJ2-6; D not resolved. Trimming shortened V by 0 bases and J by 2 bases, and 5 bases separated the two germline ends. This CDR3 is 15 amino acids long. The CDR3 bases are TGTGCCAGCAGTTTAGCCAGTGCTGGGGCCAACGTCCTGACTTTC. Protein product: CASSLASAGANVLTF.

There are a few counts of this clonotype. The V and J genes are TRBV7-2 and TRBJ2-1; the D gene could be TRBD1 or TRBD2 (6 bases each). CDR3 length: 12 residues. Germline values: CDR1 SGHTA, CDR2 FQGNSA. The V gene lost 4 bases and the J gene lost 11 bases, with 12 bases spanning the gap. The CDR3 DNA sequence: TGTGCCAGCAGCTCTCTAGGGGGGCAGCAGTTCTTC. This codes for CASSSLGGQQFF.

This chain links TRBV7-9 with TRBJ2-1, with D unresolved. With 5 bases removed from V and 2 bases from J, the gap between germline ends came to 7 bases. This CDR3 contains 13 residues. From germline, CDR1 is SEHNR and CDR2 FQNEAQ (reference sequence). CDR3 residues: CASSPRTYNEQFF. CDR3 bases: TGTGCCAGCAGCCCGAGGACCTACAATGAGCAGTTCTTC.

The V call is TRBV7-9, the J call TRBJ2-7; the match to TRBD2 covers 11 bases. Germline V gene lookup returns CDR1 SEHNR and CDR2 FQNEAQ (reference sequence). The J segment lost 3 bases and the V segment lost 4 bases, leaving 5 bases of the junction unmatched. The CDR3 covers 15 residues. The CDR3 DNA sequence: TGTGCCAGCAGCTCCTATGGGACTAGCGGCTACGAGCAGTACTTC. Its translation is CASSSYGTSGYEQYF. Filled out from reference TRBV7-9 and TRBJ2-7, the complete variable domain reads DTGVSQNPRHKITKRGQNVTFRCDPISEHNRLYWYRQTLGQGPEFLTYFQNEAQLEKSRLLSDRFSAERPKGSFSTLEIQRTEQGDSAMYLCASSSYGTSGYEQYFGPGTRLTVT.

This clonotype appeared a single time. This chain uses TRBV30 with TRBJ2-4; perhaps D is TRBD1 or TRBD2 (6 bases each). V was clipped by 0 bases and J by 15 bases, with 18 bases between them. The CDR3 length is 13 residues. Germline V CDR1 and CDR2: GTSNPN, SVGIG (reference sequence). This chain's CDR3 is CAWSVSQGTELYF. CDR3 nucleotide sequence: TGTGCCTGGAGTGTAAGTCAGGGGACTGAATTGTACTTC.

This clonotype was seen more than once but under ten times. CDR3 sequence reads: CSSIVVTGELFF. As DNA, the CDR3 is TGCAGCTCCATTGTGGTCACCGGGGAGCTGTTTTTT. The chain employs TRBV29-1 and TRBJ2-2, with D hard to call. CDR3 size: 12 residues. V lost 8 bases and J lost 4, with 11 bases in between. The V gene's germline CDR1 is SQVTM and CDR2 ANQGSEA.

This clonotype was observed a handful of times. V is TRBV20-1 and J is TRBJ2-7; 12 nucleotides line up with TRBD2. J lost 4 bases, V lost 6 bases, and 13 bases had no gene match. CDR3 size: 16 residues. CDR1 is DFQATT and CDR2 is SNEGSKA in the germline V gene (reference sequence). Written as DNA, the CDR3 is TGCAGTGCAACCGTCCCTCCTAGCGGGAGGGGATACGAGCAGTACTTC. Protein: CSATVPPSGRGYEQYF.